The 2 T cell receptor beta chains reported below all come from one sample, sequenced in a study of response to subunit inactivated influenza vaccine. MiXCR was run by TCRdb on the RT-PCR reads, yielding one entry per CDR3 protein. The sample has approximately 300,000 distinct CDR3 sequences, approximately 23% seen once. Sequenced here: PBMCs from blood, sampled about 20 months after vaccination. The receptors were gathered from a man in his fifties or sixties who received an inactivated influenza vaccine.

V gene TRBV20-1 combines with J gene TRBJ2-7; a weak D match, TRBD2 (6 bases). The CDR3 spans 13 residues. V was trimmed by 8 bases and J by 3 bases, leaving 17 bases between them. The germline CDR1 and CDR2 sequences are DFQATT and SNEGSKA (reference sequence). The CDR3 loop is CSPFTAGSYEQYF. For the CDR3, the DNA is TGCAGTCCATTTACGGCGGGAAGCTACGAGCAGTACTTC.

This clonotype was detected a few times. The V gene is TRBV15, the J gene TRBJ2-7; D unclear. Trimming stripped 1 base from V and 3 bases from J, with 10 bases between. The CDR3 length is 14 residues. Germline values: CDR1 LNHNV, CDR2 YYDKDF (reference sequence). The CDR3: CATSRARGLYEQYF. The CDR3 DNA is TGTGCCACCAGCAGAGCACGTGGCCTCTACGAGCAGTACTTC.